This T cell receptor (beta chain) appears in the sequencing data of a study of T cells expressing NK-cell markers. Study-wide context: It was sorted CD3+CD56-NKG2C+, CD3+CD56+NKG2C- and CD3+CD56+NKG2C+ T cells that provided the TCR beta repertoires.

General study results and limits: In a handful of donors, these clonotypes also led the CD3+CD56-NKG2C+ fraction. About six donors showed dominant NKG2C+ clonotypes comprising roughly 1.0-7.0% of their CD8+ T cells.

In germline, CDR1 is MNHEY, CDR2 SVGEGT. The length of the CDR3 is 12 residues. Libraries used 5'RACE template switching adding universal primer site and UMIs. TCRdb reprocessed the 5' RACE reads and keeps a single row for each CDR3 protein, giving no DNA. The sample totals 350,000 to 400,000 distinct CDR3 sequences; its top ten clones hold around 10%. As for this clonotype: Its target is unknown.

Sequencing used blood T cells: a sorted CD56 or NKG2C T cell subset, CD4+ or CD8+ T cells, or bulk PBMC T cells (not recorded which). The source of this sequence is a woman aged 50 to 60 in good health. V gene TRBV6-2 or TRBV6-3 combines with J gene TRBJ2-7; TCRdb outputs TRBD2, but without DNA this stays unchecked. The CDR3: CASSRLGYEQYF.